These 23 T cell receptor beta chains were all obtained from the same sample, sequenced in a study of blood T cell repertoires in COVID-19. Assay used: immunoSEQ multiplex PCR; TCRdb lists only in-frame clones, some missing. The table lists 300,000 to 450,000 clones, about 90% of them singletons. The sequencing sample was made of peripheral blood. The source of these receptors is a woman younger than 45 with COVID-19, enrolled during active disease.

The chain combines TRBV9 with TRBJ2-3, with 14 nucleotides matching TRBD2. The J segment lost 3 bases and the V segment lost 3 bases, leaving 3 bases of the junction unmatched. The length of the CDR3 is 16 residues. The germline CDR1 and CDR2 sequences are SGDLS and YYNGEE. CDR3 sequence: CASSERLAGGTDTQYF. The CDR3 region has the DNA TGTGCCAGCAGCGAAAGACTAGCGGGAGGGACAGATACGCAGTATTTT.

The gene calls are TRBV19 and TRBJ1-1, with a weak D call TRBD1 (6 bases). Germline V gene data show CDR1 as LNHDA and CDR2 as SQIVND (reference sequence). CDR3 length equals 15 residues. V was clipped by 7 bases and J by 0 bases, with 15 bases between them. The CDR3 region has the DNA TGTGCCAGTACACTGGGACAACAAATGAACACTGAAGCTTTCTTT. Protein: CASTLGQQMNTEAFF.

This sequence joins TRBV5-1 and TRBJ2-3, with TRBD2 identical over 8 bases. Germline CDR1 is SGHRS and CDR2 is YFSETQ. The CDR3 loop spans 14 amino acids. With V trimmed by 6 bases and J by 0 bases, 3 bases remained unmatched. As DNA, the CDR3 is TGCGCCAGCACTAGCGGGTCTAGCACAGATACGCAGTATTTT. It is translated as CASTSGSSTDTQYF.

This clone has only a few counts. The chain employs TRBV5-1 and TRBJ2-7; the match to TRBD2 covers 7 bases. CDR1 is SGHRS and CDR2 is YFSETQ in the germline V gene. This CDR3 region has 14 residues. V gave up 4 bases and J gave up 3 bases; unmatched junction bases: 7. DNA of the CDR3: TGCGCCAGCAGCGAGGGGACTATAATCTACGAGCAGTACTTC. It codes for CASSEGTIIYEQYF. Full variable domain (outside the CDR3, taken from reference TRBV5-1 and TRBJ2-7): KAGVTQTPRYLIKTRGQQVTLSCSPISGHRSVSWYQQTPGQGLQFLFEYFSETQRNKGNFPGRFSGRQFSNSRSEMNVSTLELGDSALYLCASSEGTIIYEQYFGPGTRLTVT.

This chain joins TRBV14 and TRBJ2-1; 8 bases match TRBD2. V gave up 1 base and J gave up 10 bases; unmatched junction bases: 0. CDR1 and CDR2 from the germline V gene are SGHDN and FVKESK. The CDR3 runs to 12 residues. The CDR3 protein is CASSQGLAEQFF. The CDR3 bases are TGTGCCAGCAGCCAAGGACTAGCGGAGCAGTTCTTC.

This chain links TRBV6-2 or TRBV6-3 with TRBJ1-1; 8 bases line up with TRBD1. The CDR3 has 14 residues. Germline trimming cut 0 bases from V and 5 bases from J; bases unmatched to any gene: 2. Germline values: CDR1 MNHEY, CDR2 SVGEGT. CDR3 amino acids: CASSYSTGGTEAFF. The CDR3 DNA reads TGTGCCAGCAGTTACTCAACAGGGGGGACTGAAGCTTTCTTT.

The V gene is TRBV6-5, the J gene TRBJ2-7; TRBD2 matches at 7 bases. The ends lost 2 bases at V and 5 bases at J; junction bases unmatched: 12. Germline V lookup: CDR1 MNHEY, CDR2 SVGAGI. The CDR3 is 16 residues long. The CDR3 bases are TGTGCCAGCAGTTACAGGGGCGGGAGAGGCCGGGACGAGCAGTACTTC. Translation: CASSYRGGRGRDEQYF.

This chain links TRBV28 with TRBJ1-2, with 11 bases lining up with TRBD1. CDR3 length equals 17 residues. The V gene end was trimmed by 2 bases and the J gene end by 3 bases; junction bases not matched to a gene: 8. Germline V gene sequence: CDR1 MDHEN, CDR2 SYDVKM. CDR3 nucleotides: TGTGCCAGCAGTTTAGAGGCGGGGACAGGGGGACACTATGGCTACACCTTC. Encoded protein: CASSLEAGTGGHYGYTF.

The CDR3 loop is CASSSKQWDFTDTQYF. CDR3 coding DNA: TGTGCCAGCAGTTCCAAACAATGGGACTTCACAGATACGCAGTATTTT. The chain links TRBV27 to TRBJ2-3; possible D gene TRBD2, 6 bases. The CDR3 extends over 16 amino acids. With 4 bases removed from V and 2 bases from J, the gap between germline ends came to 16 bases. CDR1 MNHEY and CDR2 SMNVEV come from the germline V gene (reference sequence).

This rearrangement joins TRBV6-5 to TRBJ2-7; the match to TRBD2 covers 7 bases. From germline, CDR1 is MNHEY and CDR2 SVGAGI. J gave up 2 bases and V 2 bases, and 6 bases lay outside the gene matches. The CDR3 runs to 15 residues. CDR3 residues: CASSYHSGIAYEQYF. The CDR3, as DNA: TGTGCCAGCAGTTACCACAGCGGGATAGCCTACGAGCAGTACTTC.

This chain joins TRBV27 and TRBJ2-1, with 8 bases aligning to TRBD1. Trimming cost V 2 bases and J 8 bases; bases outside gene matches: 5. Germline CDR1 is MNHEY and CDR2 is SMNVEV (reference sequence). The CDR3 loop spans 14 amino acids. CDR3 protein: CASSLMDRVYEQFF. CDR3 nucleotide sequence: TGTGCCAGCAGTTTAATGGACAGGGTCTATGAGCAGTTCTTC.

The chain carries TRBV28 and TRBJ1-2; TRBD1 matches 9 bases. Germline V gene data show CDR1 as MDHEN and CDR2 as SYDVKM. CDR3 length: 14 residues. J was trimmed by 4 bases and V by 5 bases; bases with no gene match: 5. This CDR3 reads CASSGTGRSYGYTF. The CDR3 DNA reads as TGTGCCAGCAGTGGGACAGGGCGCAGCTATGGCTACACCTTC.

The rearrangement joins TRBV5-1 to TRBJ1-3; 9 nucleotides match TRBD1. The length of the CDR3 is 15 residues. V lost 3 bases and J lost 5; bases outside the gene matches: 6. Germline V gives CDR1 SGHRS, CDR2 YFSETQ. The CDR3 loop is CASSWGDRERNTIYF. DNA for the CDR3: TGCGCCAGCAGCTGGGGGGACAGGGAGAGAAACACCATATATTTT.

The rearrangement joins TRBV30 to TRBJ1-2; D unclear. The germline CDR1 and CDR2 sequences are GTSNPN and SVGIG (reference sequence). The V end lost 4 bases, the J end lost 4 bases, and 7 bases lay between the germline ends. This CDR3 comprises 11 residues. CDR3 coding DNA: TGTGCCTGGAAGTGGGCCTATGGCTACACCTTC. The encoded protein is CAWKWAYGYTF.

The chain carries TRBV4-3 and TRBJ1-2; no clear D gene. V lost 0 bases to trimming and J lost 5 bases, with 10 bases between them. The CDR3 consists of 14 residues. In germline, CDR1 is LGHNA, CDR2 YSLEER. The CDR3 region is CASSQEVRRYGYTF. The CDR3 DNA reads as TGCGCCAGCAGCCAAGAGGTGCGGAGATATGGCTACACCTTC.

This clone was detected a few times. The rearrangement joins TRBV21-1 to TRBJ2-7; the DNA was not used to check the table's D call, TRBD1. TRBV21-1 is given as a pseudogene. The CDR3 covers 15 residues. CDR3 coding DNA: TGTGCCAGCAGCCCCAGCGGGACAGGGCCCTACGAGCAGTACTTC. As protein: CASSPSGTGPYEQYF.

This chain connects TRBV7-9 to TRBJ2-7; 9 bases are shared with TRBD1. Germline trimming cut 3 bases from V and 3 bases from J; bases unmatched to any gene: 6. The CDR3 sequence is 15 residues long. Germline CDR1 reads SEHNR; CDR2 reads FQNEAQ (reference sequence). The DNA for the CDR3 is TGTGCCAGCAGCTTGTTTACGGGACAGGGCTACGAGCAGTACTTC. Translating gives CASSLFTGQGYEQYF.

The chain employs TRBV6-5 and TRBJ2-5; TRBD1 aligns across 10 bases. Germline trimming cut 5 bases from V and 5 bases from J; bases unmatched to any gene: 5. The germline gives CDR1 MNHEY, CDR2 SVGAGI. The CDR3 is 14 amino acids. The CDR3 DNA reads TGTGCCAGCAGTAGGGGGACAGGGGCGGAGACCCAGTACTTC. Its protein is CASSRGTGAETQYF.

This clone was detected a few times. The V and J genes are TRBV7-8 and TRBJ1-5, with 7 bases matching TRBD1. Germline CDR1 SGHVS, CDR2 FQNEAQ. The V segment lost 3 bases and the J segment 5 bases; nucleotides outside the gene matches: 10. CDR3 size: 16 residues. CDR3 bases: TGTGCCAGCAGCTTTGGTCGGGCCACAGGGGATCAGCCCCAGCATTTT. Protein product: CASSFGRATGDQPQHF. The complete variable domain, with remaining parts taken from reference TRBV7-8 and TRBJ1-5, reads GAGVSQSPRYKVAKRGQDVALRCDPISGHVSLFWYQQALGQGPEFLTYFQNEAQLDKSGLPSDRFFAERPEGSVSTLKIQRTQQEDSAVYLCASSFGRATGDQPQHFGDGTRLSIL.

The chain is built from TRBV29-1 and TRBJ2-1; 11 bases line up with TRBD1. CDR1 and CDR2 from the germline V gene are SQVTM and ANQGSEA. V was clipped by 6 bases and J by 4 bases; unmatched bases: 5. This CDR3 region has 14 residues. This chain's CDR3 is CSVLGQGGYNEQFF. The DNA for the CDR3 is TGCAGCGTCCTGGGACAGGGGGGGTACAATGAGCAGTTCTTC.

The chain recombines TRBV27 with TRBJ2-7; possible D gene TRBD1, 6 bases. Germline assignment: CDR1 MNHEY and CDR2 SMNVEV (reference sequence). With 6 bases removed from V and 3 bases from J, the gap between germline ends came to 12 bases. This CDR3 is built from 13 residues. CDR3 residues: CASSLGHFYEQYF. The CDR3 DNA reads as TGTGCCAGCAGCCTGGGACACTTCTACGAGCAGTACTTC.

The gene calls are TRBV14 and TRBJ2-1, with 14 bases that match TRBD2. This CDR3 spans 17 amino acids. Germline V gene data show CDR1 as SGHDN and CDR2 as FVKESK. With 4 bases clipped from V and 7 bases from J, the junction kept 9 bases outside the gene matches. The CDR3 sequence is CASSLLGGTSGSNEQFF. The CDR3 DNA reads TGTGCCAGCAGCCTCCTAGGGGGGACTAGCGGGAGTAATGAGCAGTTCTTC.

The V and J genes are TRBV20-1 and TRBJ2-1, with D maybe TRBD2 (5 bases). The V gene lost 6 bases and the J gene lost 12 bases, with 15 bases spanning the gap. The CDR3 length is 11 residues. Germline CDR1 DFQATT, CDR2 SNEGSKA (reference sequence). The CDR3 loop reads CSARTGERQFF. CDR3 nucleotide sequence: TGCAGTGCCAGGACTGGCGAGCGGCAGTTCTTC.